This T cell receptor (beta chain) originates from a study of T-cell memory formation after mild COVID-19. The CDR3 extends over 14 amino acids. Trimming took off 6 bases at V and 1 base at J, with 12 bases between the two ends. Germline V gives CDR1 MNHNS, CDR2 SASEGT. TCRdb reanalysed the 5' RACE reads using MiXCR and keeps one entry per CDR3 protein. The repertoire holds fewer than 500,000 distinct CDR3 sequences, with nearly 25% as singletons. Sequences were obtained from PBMCs or a T cell subset sorted from them (not recorded which). The V gene is TRBV6-1, the J gene TRBJ1-1; a weak D match, TRBD1 (6 bases). The TCR was taken from an adult woman who had mild COVID-19 (a few samples of this study predate the infection). Cell type and time point are not known. CDR3 region: CASSISDRNTEAFF. CDR3 nucleotide sequence: TGTGCCAGCAGCATCTCGGACAGGAACACTGAAGCTTTCTTT.